This is a list of T cell receptor beta chains from one sample in a study of T cells in Graves' hyperthyroidism and ophthalmopathy. MiXCR was run by TCRdb on the multiplex PCR reads, yielding one entry per CDR3 protein. Of approximately 560,000 distinct CDR3 sequences in the sample, 46% were seen once. What was sequenced was peripheral blood or thyroid tissue (not recorded which). All receptors derive from a woman aged 18-29 years with Graves' hyperthyroidism. Both conserved end residues are part of each CDR3. D genes are given only for firm matches. Only some rows state a clone size, as once, few, many or a class for expanded clones.

CDR3 length	D gene	V gene	clone size	J gene	CDR3 DNA	CDR3 protein
10	TRBD1	TRBV29-1	.	TRBJ1-1	TGCACCGGGACAGCGGATGAAGCTTTCTTT	CTGTADEAFF
15	.	TRBV7-2	few	TRBJ1-3	TGTGCCAGCTCACCAGTGCGAGAAGCTGGAAACACCATATATTTT	CASSPVREAGNTIYF
16	.	TRBV12-3/TRBV12-4	few	TRBJ1-1	TGTGCCAGCAGTCGAAGGCGTTGGGACCAGGACACTGAAGCTTTCTTT	CASSRRRWDQDTEAFF
14	.	TRBV7-9	.	TRBJ2-6	TGTGCCAGCAGAGAGGACACTGGGGCCAACGTCCTGACTTTC	CASREDTGANVLTF
14	.	TRBV11-2	once	TRBJ2-7	TGTGCCAGCAGCTTTGGCGGGATAGGGTACGAGCAGTACTTC	CASSFGGIGYEQYF
13	TRBD1	TRBV29-1	few	TRBJ1-4	TGCAGCGGGGGGACAGGGGGTAGAGAAAAACTGTTTTTT	CSGGTGGREKLFF
16	.	TRBV7-9	.	TRBJ1-2	TGTGCCAGCAGCTTAGCGGGTTTTCCAGGGGACTATGGCTACACCTTC	CASSLAGFPGDYGYTF
17	TRBD1	TRBV10-3	.	TRBJ1-2	TGTGCCATCAGTGGACTCCTACCGGGACAGGGGCTCTATGGCTACACCTTC	CAISGLLPGQGLYGYTF
12	TRBD1	TRBV29-1	many	TRBJ1-1	TGCAGCGCAGGGGGCCGCGATACTGAAGCTTTCTTT	CSAGGRDTEAFF
15	.	TRBV7-2	.	TRBJ1-5	TGTGCCAGCAACCCCGGACAGTCCTTCAATCAGCCCCAGCATTTT	CASNPGQSFNQPQHF
11	.	TRBV29-1	once	TRBJ1-5	TGCAGCGTGAGGGAGCGGGAGGTCGAGCATTTT	CSVREREVEHF
12	.	TRBV11-2	.	TRBJ2-5	TGTGCCAGTCGCAGGGTGGAAGATACGCAGTACTTC	CASRRVEDTQYF
16	TRBD1	TRBV12-3/TRBV12-4	few	TRBJ2-7	TGTGCCACCAGTGGGGACAGGACAGGGGCCGCCTACGAGCAGTACTTC	CATSGDRTGAAYEQYF
17	TRBD2	TRBV7-6	.	TRBJ2-2	TGTGCCAGCAGCTGGTCCCTAGCGGGAGGAAACACCGGGGAGCTGTTTTTT	CASSWSLAGGNTGELFF
15	TRBD2	TRBV5-4	.	TRBJ2-5	TGTGCCAGCAGCAAAGGACTAGCGAAACAAGAGACCCAGTACTTC	CASSKGLAKQETQYF
16	.	TRBV2	once	TRBJ2-5	TGTGCCAGCAGTGATCCCCTGCGGAGGCTGCAAGAGACCCAGTACTTC	CASSDPLRRLQETQYF
16	.	TRBV29-1	.	TRBJ2-5	TGCAGCGTTGGAGGTGGGGAAAGCGGGCGGCAAGAGACCCAGTACTTC	CSVGGGESGRQETQYF
14	TRBD1	TRBV20-1	.	TRBJ1-5	TGCAGTGCTAAAATGGGACAGCGAAATCAGCCCCAGCATTTT	CSAKMGQRNQPQHF
14	.	TRBV7-9	many	TRBJ2-5	TGTGCCAGCAGCTTAGGCAGGACTACAACCCCCCAGTACTTC	CASSLGRTTTPQYF
15	.	TRBV25-1	.	TRBJ2-7	TGTGCCAGCAGTGGTTCAAGGACGGATGCCTACGAGCAGTACTTC	CASSGSRTDAYEQYF
14	.	TRBV7-9	once	TRBJ1-5	TGTGCCAGCAGCTTAACGAATAGCAAACAGCCCCAGCATTTT	CASSLTNSKQPQHF
16	.	TRBV7-2	many	TRBJ1-5	TGTGCCAGCAGCTTAGCGACGGTTCTTAGGGATCAGCCCCAGCATTTT	CASSLATVLRDQPQHF
14	TRBD2	TRBV11-1	.	TRBJ2-7	TGTGCCAGTGTACTAGCGGGAGACACCTACGAGCAGTACTTC	CASVLAGDTYEQYF
13	.	TRBV9	.	TRBJ2-7	TGTGCCAGCAGCCCCCCCACTAGAGACGAGCAGTACTTC	CASSPPTRDEQYF
14	.	TRBV7-2	.	TRBJ1-4	TGTGCCAGCAGTGAAGCTAGCGGGAACGAAAAACTGTTTTTT	CASSEASGNEKLFF
15	.	TRBV7-8	.	TRBJ2-5	TGTGCCAGCAGCTTCCCCTCGACTAGACAAGAGACCCAGTACTTC	CASSFPSTRQETQYF
15	.	TRBV4-2	.	TRBJ2-7	TGTGCCAGCAGCCAAGATTACCCCAGCAGCTACGGGCAGTACTTC	CASSQDYPSSYGQYF
16	TRBD2	TRBV20-1	.	TRBJ2-5	TGCAGTGCCCGGGGACTAGCGGGGACTAGAGAGGAGACCCAGTACTTC	CSARGLAGTREETQYF
15	TRBD1	TRBV9	few	TRBJ1-2	TGTGCCAGCAGTCTTCTGGACAGGCGGGGTATTGGCTACACCTTC	CASSLLDRRGIGYTF
12	.	TRBV29-1	few	TRBJ1-1	TGCAGCCATCCGGGGCCGGAGACTGAAGCTTTCTTT	CSHPGPETEAFF
14	.	TRBV19	many	TRBJ2-5	TGTGCCAGCACGGGACTCGGGAGCCAAGAGACCCAGTACTTC	CASTGLGSQETQYF
13	.	TRBV7-8	many	TRBJ2-7	TGTGCCAGCAGCTTAGTCGGGACCTACGAGCAGTACTTC	CASSLVGTYEQYF
16	.	TRBV6-5	many	TRBJ2-6	TGTGCCAGCAGTTACTCGGGCAGGGCTGGGGCCAACGTCCTGACTTTC	CASSYSGRAGANVLTF
16	TRBD1	TRBV2	.	TRBJ1-5	TGTGCCAGCAGTGAAGGAGGGACAGGGGTTAATCAGCCCCAGCATTTT	CASSEGGTGVNQPQHF
13	TRBD1	TRBV20-1	.	TRBJ2-7	TGCAGTGCCCCCGGGGCAGGGGGCCACGAGCAGTACTTC	CSAPGAGGHEQYF
13	TRBD1	TRBV15	.	TRBJ1-2	TGTGCCACCAGTCTTGGGCAGGGGGCTGGCTACACCTTC	CATSLGQGAGYTF
16	.	TRBV7-9	.	TRBJ1-1	TGTGCCAGCAGCATCTCGGGGGGAGGGGGAAGCACTGAAGCTTCCTTT	CASSISGGGGSTEASF
16	TRBD1	TRBV7-2	few	TRBJ2-2	TGTGCCAGCAGCTCAACCAGGACAGGGAACACCGGGGAGCTGTTTTTT	CASSSTRTGNTGELFF
14	.	TRBV11-2	.	TRBJ1-4	TGTGCCAGCAGCTTTTCAGGGTCTAATGAAAAACTGTTTTTT	CASSFSGSNEKLFF
15	.	TRBV29-1	many	TRBJ2-6	TGCAGCGTTGAAGTCAGGGGCTTAGGGGCCAACGTCCTGACTTTC	CSVEVRGLGANVLTF
16	TRBD1	TRBV24-1	many	TRBJ1-2	TGTGCCACCAGTGATTCGGGGACAGGTTGGGCCCCTGGCTACACCTTC	CATSDSGTGWAPGYTF
14	TRBD1	TRBV2	once	TRBJ2-7	TGTGCCAGCAGAGACGGGACAGGGGCCTACGAGCAGTACTTC	CASRDGTGAYEQYF
16	TRBD1	TRBV7-2	few	TRBJ2-7	TGTGCCAGCAGCCCCCGGACAGGGGAGATCACCTACGAGCAGTACTTC	CASSPRTGEITYEQYF
14	.	TRBV7-2	few	TRBJ1-1	TGTGCCAGCAGTCAAGACCCAAGATACACTGAAGCTTTCTTT	CASSQDPRYTEAFF
14	.	TRBV7-8	.	TRBJ1-2	TGTGTCAGCAGCTTAGGTGTCGTCGGCTATGGCTACACCTTC	CVSSLGVVGYGYTF
13	.	TRBV7-6	many	TRBJ1-1	TGTGCCAGCAGCTTAAAGGGAGACACTGAAGCTTTCTTT	CASSLKGDTEAFF
14	.	TRBV2	.	TRBJ2-1	TGTGCCAGCATCCAAGGGAGCTCCTACAATGAGCAGTTCTTC	CASIQGSSYNEQFF